What follows describes a single TCR beta chain. The CDR3 is made up of 13 amino acids. Germline CDR1 SNHLY, CDR2 FYNNEI. Trimming left V 5 bases short and J 3 bases short, with 10 bases between. The data originate from a study of CD8 T cells in Susac syndrome. TCR beta was sequenced from blood CD8+ and CD4+ T cells. While CD8+ and CD4+ T cells were isolated negatively, TEMRA cells were enriched by FACS. Random hexamers served to reverse transcribe roughly 0.5 to 1 ug RNA. TCRdb ran MiXCR on the immunoSEQ multiplex PCR reads and lists one entry per CDR3 protein. The sample contains about 400,000 distinct CDR3 sequences, around 85% of which appear only once.

The chain uses TRBV2 and TRBJ2-5; a weak D match, TRBD2 (5 bases). The sequence came from a human donor with multiple sclerosis. Sequenced: CD8+ T cells from PBMCs. This chain's CDR3 is CASSSGPEETQYF. As DNA, the CDR3 is TGTGCCAGCAGTAGCGGACCCGAAGAGACCCAGTACTTC.